The present TCR beta chain was sequenced within a study of blood T cell repertoires in COVID-19. Study-wide context: Material from acute and convalescent COVID-19 was sourced from the United States, Italy and Spain.

Per the study methods: Scientists estimated how many nucleated cells there were by amplifying reference gene primers. Generated by immunoSEQ multiplex PCR, the TCRdb table keeps only in-frame clones and is missing some. V and J calls plus clone size are reproduced from that table; the DNA served to infer D and trimming. The sample carries some 160,000 clones, approximately 83% recorded once. V lost 8 bases and J 0 bases, leaving 14 bases between the germline ends. CDR3 size: 14 residues. Germline CDR1 is SNHLY and CDR2 is FYNNEI. The chain couples TRBV2 to TRBJ2-7; D uncertain. The TCR originated in a man in his sixties or seventies with active or convalescent COVID-19. The source material was peripheral blood. The DNA for the CDR3 is TGTGCCAGCCTTTTCAGAGGCCTCTCCTACGAGCAGTACTTC. The encoded protein is CASLFRGLSYEQYF.